Here is one T cell receptor (beta chain) with its context. V was pared by 2 bases and J by 9 bases, with 8 bases of the junction left unmatched. The CDR3 runs to 15 residues. Per germline, CDR1 DFQATT and CDR2 SNEGSKA (reference sequence). TCR beta CDR3 sequences were amplified from RNA transcripts. In the first-round RT-PCR of the TCR CDR3, the HTBI primer set was used. TCRdb itself ran the multiplex PCR reads through MiXCR, one entry per CDR3 protein. The table lists 370,000 or so distinct CDR3 sequences, roughly 13% of them singletons, with around 20% in the top ten. The sample originates from a study of T cells in Graves' hyperthyroidism and ophthalmopathy.

The J gene is TRBJ1-6, the V gene TRBV20-1, with 9 bases lining up with TRBD1. Input material: blood. The sequence was collected from a man younger than 40 with Graves' hyperthyroidism that later progressed to Graves' ophthalmopathy. The CDR3 here is CSARSLADRGSPLHF. CDR3 DNA: TGCAGTGCTAGAAGCTTGGCGGACAGGGGTTCACCCCTCCACTTT.